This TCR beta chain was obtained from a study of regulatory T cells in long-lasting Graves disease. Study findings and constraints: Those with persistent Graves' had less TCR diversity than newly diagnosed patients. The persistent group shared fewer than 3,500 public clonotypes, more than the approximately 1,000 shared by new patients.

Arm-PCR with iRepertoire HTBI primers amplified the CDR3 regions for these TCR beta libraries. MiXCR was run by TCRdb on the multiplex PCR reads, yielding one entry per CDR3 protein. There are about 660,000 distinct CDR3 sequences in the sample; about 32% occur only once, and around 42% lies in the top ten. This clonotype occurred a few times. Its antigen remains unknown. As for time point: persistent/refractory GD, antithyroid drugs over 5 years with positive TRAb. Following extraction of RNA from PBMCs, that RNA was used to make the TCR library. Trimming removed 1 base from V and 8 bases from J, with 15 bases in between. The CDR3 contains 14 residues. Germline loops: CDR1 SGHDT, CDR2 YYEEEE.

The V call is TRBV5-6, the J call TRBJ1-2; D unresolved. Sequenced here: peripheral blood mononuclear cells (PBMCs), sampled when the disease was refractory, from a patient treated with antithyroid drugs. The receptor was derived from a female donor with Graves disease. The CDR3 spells CASSLRASLGGYTF. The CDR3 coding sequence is TGTGCCAGCAGCTTGCGCGCCAGCCTGGGCGGCTACACCTTC.